The 32 T cell receptor beta chains reported below all come from one sample, sequenced in a study of identical twins. TCRdb called the 5' RACE reads again in MiXCR, with one record for every CDR3 protein. The sample has 1,800,000 or so distinct CDR3 sequences; under 35% are singletons. The sequencing sample was made of cord blood. The receptors shown here come from a newborn girl in good health.

This clonotype was observed a few times. V and J are TRBV6-1 and TRBJ1-1; D is perhaps TRBD1 (5 bases). The CDR3 runs 11 residues. The V end was cut by 7 bases, the J end by 7 bases, with 10 bases between. Per germline, CDR1 MNHNS and CDR2 SASEGT. DNA for the CDR3: TGTGCCAGCACTCGGGACGTTGAAGCTTTCTTT. This sequence encodes CASTRDVEAFF.

CDR3 protein: CASSPYRVSGTEAFF. CDR3 nucleotides: TGTGCCAGCAGTCCCTACAGGGTGTCGGGAACTGAAGCTTTCTTT. The chain joins TRBV27 to TRBJ1-1, with D perhaps matching TRBD1 (6 bases). Germline V gene data show CDR1 as MNHEY and CDR2 as SMNVEV (reference sequence). The V end was cut by 5 bases, the J end by 5 bases, with 18 bases between. This CDR3 spans 15 amino acids.

As regards this clonotype: One end of the junction varies from germline; a read error may be responsible. The chain employs TRBV10-2 and TRBJ2-3; tentatively, D is TRBD1 or TRBD2 (5 bases each). Looked up from germline, CDR1 is WSHSY and CDR2 is SAAADI. The CDR3 totals 15 residues. CDR3 sequence: CVSSGPSFDGTTQYF. CDR3 in DNA: TGCGTCAGCAGTGGCCCCTCTTTTGACGGGACTACGCAGTATTTT.

V is TRBV5-8 and J is TRBJ2-1, with D tentatively TRBD1 or TRBD2 (5 bases each). From germline, CDR1 is SGHTS and CDR2 YDEGEE. V was pared by 7 bases and J by 5 bases, with 16 bases between. The CDR3 sequence is 14 residues long. The CDR3 bases are TGTGCCAGCCCGGGAAGGGGCTGGAACAATGAGCAGTTCTTC. This translates into CASPGRGWNNEQFF.

The table lists this clonotype with many counts. This rearrangement joins TRBV27 to TRBJ1-2; D gene ambiguous. The V gene lost 0 bases and the J gene lost 4 bases, with 12 bases spanning the gap. The germline V gene has CDR1 MNHEY and CDR2 SMNVEV (reference sequence). The CDR3 consists of 15 residues. This CDR3 reads CASSLSRGPGYGYTF. The CDR3 DNA reads TGTGCCAGCAGTTTATCGAGAGGGCCCGGCTATGGCTACACCTTC.

A few counts support this clonotype. The chain carries TRBV20-1 and TRBJ1-4; TRBD1 might be the D (5 bases). CDR1 and CDR2 (germline): DFQATT, SNEGSKA (reference sequence). CDR3 size: 14 residues. V gave up 5 bases and J gave up 7 bases, with 17 bases separating them. The chain's CDR3 is CSAQEGSGIEKLFF. The CDR3 region has the DNA TGCAGTGCTCAGGAGGGGAGTGGAATTGAAAAACTGTTTTTT.

This CDR3 reads CSASLGSVDTQYF. DNA of the CDR3: TGCAGTGCTAGTTTGGGATCGGTAGATACGCAGTATTTT. The chain links TRBV20-1 to TRBJ2-3; D gene uncertain. Germline CDR1 is DFQATT and CDR2 is SNEGSKA (reference sequence). Trimming removed 3 bases at V and 5 bases at J, with 12 bases between. CDR3 length: 13 residues.

This chain uses TRBV5-1 with TRBJ2-2; 9 nucleotides align to TRBD2. Germline V gives CDR1 SGHRS, CDR2 YFSETQ. The V gene end was trimmed by 5 bases and the J gene end by 6 bases; junction bases not matched to a gene: 5. The CDR3 is 14 residues long. CDR3 loop: CASSLAGEPGELFF. CDR3 coding DNA: TGCGCCAGCAGTTTAGCGGGAGAACCCGGGGAGCTGTTTTTT.

This clonotype was observed a handful of times. J is TRBJ2-1 and V is TRBV20-1, with 9 positions matching TRBD2. Trimming cost V 3 bases and J 4 bases; bases outside gene matches: 16. This CDR3 region has 18 residues. Germline lookup yields CDR1 DFQATT and CDR2 SNEGSKA (reference sequence). The CDR3 sequence: CSARLLVASGTWYNEQFF. The DNA of the CDR3 is TGCAGTGCTAGGCTTTTGGTGGCTAGCGGGACCTGGTACAATGAGCAGTTCTTC.

The V gene is TRBV25-1, the J gene TRBJ2-1; 8 nucleotides line up with TRBD1. The J segment lost 7 bases and the V segment lost 4 bases, leaving 3 bases of the junction unmatched. This CDR3 spans 13 amino acids. Germline V CDR1 and CDR2: MGHDK, SYGVNS. The CDR3 coding sequence is TGTGCCAGCAGTGGGCACAGGGGGAATGAGCAGTTCTTC. Its protein product is CASSGHRGNEQFF. Based on the CDR3 plus reference TRBV25-1 and TRBJ2-1, the full variable domain is EADIYQTPRYLVIGTGKKITLECSQTMGHDKMYWYQQDPGMELHLIHYSYGVNSTEKGDLSSESTVSRIRTEHFPLTLESARPSHTSQYLCASSGHRGNEQFFGPGTRLTVL.

The rearrangement links TRBV20-1 to TRBJ2-1; 12 bases map to TRBD2. Unmatched junction bases numbered 6, after V lost 2 bases and J lost 4 bases. Germline CDR1 DFQATT, CDR2 SNEGSKA (reference sequence). The CDR3 length is 16 residues. CDR3 sequence: CSARSRTSGVYNEQFF. The CDR3 DNA reads as TGCAGTGCTAGATCCCGGACTAGCGGGGTATACAATGAGCAGTTCTTC.

The chain joins TRBV5-1 to TRBJ2-2; either TRBD1 or TRBD2 may fit D (5 bases each). The germline V gene has CDR1 SGHRS and CDR2 YFSETQ. V dropped 5 bases and J dropped 4 bases, with 18 bases sitting between them. The CDR3 runs 16 residues. The chain's CDR3 is CASSPRGPPATGELFF. CDR3 sequence (DNA): TGCGCCAGCAGTCCCCGGGGACCGCCAGCCACCGGGGAGCTGTTTTTT.

The chain is built from TRBV20-1 and TRBJ2-3; D call uncertain. Trimming left V 2 bases short and J 2 bases short, with 11 bases between. The CDR3 runs to 14 residues. CDR1 is DFQATT, CDR2 SNEGSKA, per germline (reference sequence). The CDR3, as DNA: TGCAGTGCTAGAAACTGGCAGCTCACAGATACGCAGTATTTT. Its translation: CSARNWQLTDTQYF.

The chain joins TRBV7-6 to TRBJ1-6; 7 positions agree with TRBD1. V shed 5 bases, J shed 9 bases, and the junction held 13 bases outside the gene matches. Germline lookup yields CDR1 SGHVS and CDR2 FNYEAQ. The CDR3 is made up of 16 amino acids. The CDR3 DNA follows: TGTGCCAGCAGCAAAAAAACCCAGGGGGGAACTTCACCCCTCCACTTT. It is translated as CASSKKTQGGTSPLHF.

This chain joins TRBV28 and TRBJ2-2; 16 bases match TRBD2. There are 21 residues in the CDR3. The germline V gene encodes CDR1 MDHEN and CDR2 SYDVKM. J was trimmed by 0 bases and V by 4 bases; bases with no gene match: 11. The CDR3 protein is CASSSSPGTSGRATNTGELFF. The CDR3 DNA sequence: TGTGCCAGCAGTTCCTCACCCGGGACTAGCGGGAGGGCCACGAACACCGGGGAGCTGTTTTTT.

This clonotype was observed at least ten times. The V call is TRBV20-1, the J call TRBJ1-2; D unclear. The CDR3 has 12 residues. V shed 1 base and J shed 5 bases, with 8 bases lying between them. Germline CDR1 is DFQATT and CDR2 is SNEGSKA (reference sequence). CDR3 amino acids: CSARVTVYGYTF. CDR3 bases: TGCAGTGCTAGAGTGACGGTATATGGCTACACCTTC.

This sequence joins TRBV12-5 and TRBJ2-1; 8 bases are a match to TRBD1. From germline, CDR1 is LGHNT and CDR2 FRNRAP. V lost 7 bases, J lost 7 bases, and 9 bases stayed unmatched. This CDR3 is built from 14 residues. CDR3: CASARTGLGNEQFF. The CDR3 region has the DNA TGTGCTAGTGCTCGGACAGGGTTGGGGAATGAGCAGTTCTTC.

The chain uses TRBV7-2 and TRBJ1-2; D possibly corresponds to TRBD1 (5 bases). Germline CDR1 reads SGHTA; CDR2 reads FQGNSA. V was cut by 1 base and J by 3 bases, with 15 bases left in between. This CDR3 is built from 16 residues. The CDR3 nucleotides read TGTGCCAGCAGCTTAGACGTAAGGTCACAGGACTATGGCTACACCTTC. Protein product: CASSLDVRSQDYGYTF. The full variable domain, in which reference TRBV7-2 and TRBJ1-2 provide the parts outside the CDR3, is GAGVSQSPSNKVTEKGKDVELRCDPISGHTALYWYRQSLGQGLEFLIYFQGNSAPDKSGLPSDRFSAERTGGSVSTLTIQRTQQEDSAVYLCASSLDVRSQDYGYTFGSGTRLTVV.

The rearrangement joins TRBV5-1 to TRBJ1-4; the D is unclear. The CDR3 length is 18 residues. V was clipped by 4 bases and J by 7 bases, with 26 bases between them. The germline CDR1 and CDR2 sequences are SGHRS and YFSETQ. CDR3 sequence: CASSPQTDYMPLSEKLFF. The CDR3 region has the DNA TGCGCCAGCAGCCCGCAAACTGACTACATGCCCCTCAGTGAAAAACTGTTTTTT.

This clonotype was recorded only once. An end of the junction does not agree with germline; a read error may underlie this. The V gene is TRBV10-3, the J gene TRBJ2-5; a possible D gene is TRBD2 (6 bases). The J call is doubtful: the DNA matches TRBJ2-7 better. The CDR3 loop spans 14 amino acids. Germline V gene lookup returns CDR1 ENHRY and CDR2 SYGVKD. The CDR3 coding sequence is TGCGCCGTCAGTCTCAGAGGAGGGAGCAACGAGCAGTACTTC. It encodes CAVSLRGGSNEQYF.

This clonotype showed up just once. The J gene is TRBJ2-2, the V gene TRBV4-1, with D perhaps matching TRBD2 (6 bases). Germline V gives CDR1 MGHRA, CDR2 YSYEKL. Deletions cut 3 bases from V and 3 bases from J, with 11 bases between. CDR3 length equals 15 residues. CDR3 loop: CASSHSGLHTGELFF. As DNA, the CDR3 is TGCGCCAGCAGCCACTCGGGACTGCACACCGGGGAGCTGTTTTTT.

This chain uses TRBV7-2 with TRBJ2-7; TRBD2 aligns across 7 bases. Germline loops: CDR1 SGHTA, CDR2 FQGNSA. The CDR3 runs to 14 residues. Trimming removed 7 bases from V and 5 bases from J; junction bases left unmatched: 11. The CDR3 spells CASKMGLAGDEQYF. In DNA, the CDR3 is TGTGCCAGCAAAATGGGACTGGCGGGAGACGAGCAGTACTTC.

This clonotype appeared a few times. CDR3 bases: TGTGCCAGCAGTGGGGAGCGGGCCACCTACGAGCAGTACTTC. The encoded protein is CASSGERATYEQYF. The chain employs TRBV2 and TRBJ2-7; D perhaps matches TRBD2 (6 bases). The V end lost 4 bases, the J end lost 2 bases, and 12 bases lay between the germline ends. The CDR3 has 14 residues. From germline, CDR1 is SNHLY and CDR2 FYNNEI.

This clonotype was picked up a small number of times. This chain joins TRBV7-9 and TRBJ1-1; D ambiguous. The V end lost 3 bases, the J end lost 0 bases, and 5 bases lay between the germline ends. This CDR3 region has 13 residues. CDR1 and CDR2 (germline): SEHNR, FQNEAQ (reference sequence). CDR3 in amino acids: CASSFKMNTEAFF. The CDR3, as DNA: TGTGCCAGCAGCTTCAAAATGAACACTGAAGCTTTCTTT.

The chain carries TRBV3-1 and TRBJ2-4; 8 bases are shared with TRBD1. Per germline, CDR1 LGHDT and CDR2 YNNKEL (reference sequence). J gave up 1 base and V 4 bases, and 3 bases lay outside the gene matches. The length of the CDR3 is 15 residues. CDR3 loop: CASSPRDRAKNIQYF. The DNA for the CDR3 is TGTGCCAGCAGCCCCCGGGACAGGGCCAAAAACATTCAGTACTTC.

Note on this clonotype: At one boundary the junction diverges from the germline segment, which might be a read error. This chain joins TRBV11-3 and TRBJ2-3; no clear D gene. Germline-derived CDR1 and CDR2 are SGHNT and YENEEA. There are 15 residues in the CDR3. In DNA form, the CDR3 reads TGTGCCGGCAGCTTAGGCGCTTCTAGCACAGATACGCAGTATTTT. Translated: CAGSLGASSTDTQYF.

This clonotype was recorded a few times. This chain connects TRBV24-1 to TRBJ2-1, with 11 bases aligning to TRBD2. The V gene's germline CDR1 is KGHDR and CDR2 SFDVKD. Trimming took 4 bases from V and 13 from J; bases not matched to a gene: 11. The CDR3 is 15 residues long. The chain's CDR3 is CATSDQTSGILGQFF. The CDR3 region has the DNA TGTGCCACCAGTGACCAGACTAGCGGGATTTTGGGTCAGTTCTTC.

V usage is TRBV20-1 and J usage is TRBJ2-1, with 14 positions matching TRBD2. The CDR3 loop spans 12 amino acids. Germline CDR1 and CDR2: DFQATT and SNEGSKA (reference sequence). CDR3 sequence (DNA): TGCAGGGGGACTAGCGGGAGTAATGAGCAGTTCTTC. Its translation is CRGTSGSNEQFF.

With regard to this clonotype: At one boundary the junction diverges from the germline segment, which might be a read error. CDR3 loop: CAGSTLQGASPLHF. The CDR3 coding sequence is TGTGCCGGCAGTACGCTCCAGGGGGCTTCACCCCTCCACTTT. The V gene is TRBV28, the J gene TRBJ1-6, with TRBD1 matching 8 bases. Per the germline V gene, CDR1 is MDHEN and CDR2 is SYDVKM. This CDR3 is built from 14 residues.

This clonotype showed up just a few times. The CDR3 nucleotides are TGTGCCAGCAGTTTCGACAGGGGGGCGGTCGGAGGCAATCAGCCCCAGCATTTT. It translates to CASSFDRGAVGGNQPQHF. The J gene is TRBJ1-5, the V gene TRBV6-5; 9 bases are shared with TRBD1. Germline V lookup: CDR1 MNHEY, CDR2 SVGAGI. V shed 4 bases and J 2 bases; nucleotides not matched to a gene: 12. The CDR3 runs 18 residues.

A note on this clonotype: One end of the junction fails to match germline, which may point to a read error. The J gene is TRBJ2-1, the V gene TRBV4-2, with a weak D call TRBD1 (6 bases). From germline, CDR1 is LGHNA and CDR2 YNFKEQ. This CDR3 spans 13 amino acids. The CDR3, as DNA: TGTGCCAGCAGCCAATCAACCCGGGACACCGGGATCTTC. Protein sequence: CASSQSTRDTGIF.

This clonotype was detected only a few times. The chain uses TRBV2 and TRBJ2-7; 7 bases are shared with TRBD2. The CDR3 contains 17 residues. CDR1 and CDR2 (germline): SNHLY, FYNNEI. Trimming removed 8 bases from V and 5 bases from J; junction bases left unmatched: 21. CDR3 protein: CASSTGFKYGRSHEQYF. The CDR3, as DNA: TGTGCCAGCTCAACCGGATTTAAGTACGGGAGGTCCCACGAGCAGTACTTC.